These 16 T cell receptor beta chains came from one sample sequenced in a study of OX40 agonist ivuxolimab in advanced cancers. The repertoire was sequenced with immunoSEQ multiplex PCR; TCRdb's copy has only in-frame clones and lacks some. The sample records tens of thousands of clones, more than 85% being singletons. The sample consisted of CD4+ or CD8+ T cells sorted from blood, taken in a trial of the OX40 agonist ivuxolimab. These receptors were taken from an adult with an advanced solid tumor such as melanoma, head and neck, liver or kidney cancer.

The gene calls are TRBV10-3 and TRBJ1-2; tentative D call: TRBD1 (5 bases). Trimming removed 4 bases at V and 4 bases at J, with 16 bases between. From germline, CDR1 is ENHRY and CDR2 SYGVKD. The CDR3 totals 15 residues. CDR3 in DNA: TGTGCCATCAGTGGAGGCACCGACAGCGCCTATGGCTACACCTTC. This gives the protein CAISGGTDSAYGYTF.

The gene calls are TRBV11-2 and TRBJ2-1; D gene uncertain. CDR1 is SGHAT and CDR2 is FQNNGV in the germline V gene. This CDR3 is 13 amino acids long. V was cut by 1 base and J by 5 bases, with 6 bases left in between. The chain's CDR3 is CASSLVNDNEQFF. CDR3 sequence (DNA): TGTGCCAGCAGCTTAGTTAATGACAATGAGCAGTTCTTC.

The genes are TRBV10-3 and TRBJ2-7; no clear D. The CDR3 consists of 16 residues. Looked up from germline, CDR1 is ENHRY and CDR2 is SYGVKD. Trimming removed 3 bases from V and 4 bases from J, with 19 bases in between. The CDR3 coding sequence is TGTGCCATCAGTGATCCTAATAAAGAGGAGATATACGAGCAGTACTTC. Its protein product is CAISDPNKEEIYEQYF.

The CDR3 here is CASTPSSGVSYNEQFF. The CDR3 nucleotides are TGTGCCAGCACCCCCTCCTCCGGGGTCTCCTACAATGAGCAGTTCTTC. The genes are TRBV9 and TRBJ2-1; TRBD2 is a possible D gene (5 bases). This CDR3 contains 16 residues. The germline gives CDR1 SGDLS, CDR2 YYNGEE. Trimming stripped 6 bases from V and 0 bases from J, with 16 bases between.

V is TRBV4-3 and J is TRBJ2-3, with 9 bases that match TRBD1. Germline V gene lookup returns CDR1 LGHNA and CDR2 YSLEER. The ends lost 3 bases at V and 2 bases at J; junction bases unmatched: 6. This CDR3 region has 16 residues. Written as DNA, the CDR3 is TGCGCCAGCAGCCACGGGACAGGGCATATCACAGATACGCAGTATTTT. Translating it yields CASSHGTGHITDTQYF.

The CDR3 region has the DNA TGCGCCAGCAGCCAAGAACAGGGTGAGGATACGCAGTATTTT. Residues: CASSQEQGEDTQYF. This chain connects TRBV4-1 to TRBJ2-3; TRBD1 might be the D (6 bases). V was cut by 0 bases and J by 6 bases, with 10 bases left in between. Per the germline V gene, CDR1 is MGHRA and CDR2 is YSYEKL. The CDR3 extends over 14 amino acids.

The V gene is TRBV6-1, the J gene TRBJ2-7; possible D gene TRBD2, 6 bases. V lost 5 bases, J lost 3 bases, and 11 bases lay in between. This CDR3 is 13 amino acids long. Per the germline V gene, CDR1 is MNHNS and CDR2 is SASEGT. The CDR3 loop is CASSSGVFYEQYF. The CDR3 nucleotides are TGTGCCAGCAGTTCGGGGGTGTTCTACGAGCAGTACTTC.

CDR3 DNA sequence: TGTGCCAGCAGTTTAAGGGGGAGGGATAATGAGCAGTTCTTC. The encoded protein is CASSLRGRDNEQFF. The genes are TRBV28 and TRBJ2-1; possible D gene TRBD2, 7 bases. With 2 bases removed from V and 7 bases from J, the gap between germline ends came to 12 bases. The germline V gene encodes CDR1 MDHEN and CDR2 SYDVKM. The CDR3 is made up of 14 amino acids. The whole variable domain, remainder taken from reference TRBV28 and TRBJ2-1, is DVKVTQSSRYLVKRTGEKVFLECVQDMDHENMFWYRQDPGLGLRLIYFSYDVKMKEKGDIPEGYSVSREKKERFSLILESASTNQTSMYLCASSLRGRDNEQFFGPGTRLTVL.

This clone was seen just once. The genes are TRBV2 and TRBJ2-5, with 8 bases fitting TRBD1. The CDR3 spans 14 residues. The V segment lost 4 bases and the J segment 1 base; nucleotides outside the gene matches: 2. Germline V gene data show CDR1 as SNHLY and CDR2 as FYNNEI. The CDR3 DNA is TGTGCCAGCAGTGGGACAGGGCCCCAAGAGACCCAGTACTTC. This gives the protein CASSGTGPQETQYF. The variable domain in full, completed from reference TRBV2 and TRBJ2-5, reads EPEVTQTPSHQVTQMGQEVILRCVPISNHLYFYWYRQILGQKVEFLVSFYNNEISEKSEIFDDQFSVERPDGSNFTLKIRSTKLEDSAMYFCASSGTGPQETQYFGPGTRLLVL.

This rearrangement joins TRBV29-1 to TRBJ2-2; perhaps TRBD2 as D (5 bases). This CDR3 comprises 12 residues. The germline V and J ends were trimmed by 4 bases and 3 bases, with 6 bases remaining between them. Germline-derived CDR1 and CDR2 are SQVTM and ANQGSEA. The CDR3 sequence is CSVGGDTGELFF. Here the CDR3 DNA reads TGCAGCGTTGGGGGAGACACCGGGGAGCTGTTTTTT.

CDR3 sequence: CASSPGLAGEAPYNEQFF. The CDR3 bases are TGTGCCAGCAGCCCCGGACTAGCGGGAGAGGCGCCCTACAATGAGCAGTTCTTC. V and J are TRBV28 and TRBJ2-1, with TRBD2 matching over 13 bases. The trim removed 6 bases at V and 2 bases at J, leaving 10 bases unmatched. The CDR3 runs to 18 residues. Per the germline V gene, CDR1 is MDHEN and CDR2 is SYDVKM.

This chain connects TRBV5-8 to TRBJ2-2; D may be TRBD1 (6 bases). Germline V gives CDR1 SGHTS, CDR2 YDEGEE. This CDR3 spans 18 amino acids. The V and J ends lost 3 bases and 4 bases respectively, with 22 bases between them. The CDR3 DNA sequence: TGTGCCAGCAGCTCTTGGACAGCCCTTCCCGAGCTCACCGGGGAGCTGTTTTTT. It yields the protein CASSSWTALPELTGELFF.

The rearrangement uses TRBV5-4 and TRBJ1-1; no definite D call. The CDR3 has 17 amino acids. Germline V gives CDR1 SGHNT, CDR2 YYREEE (reference sequence). Trimming shortened V by 1 base and J by 3 bases, and 19 bases separated the two germline ends. The CDR3 spells CASSLLGLGPRDTEAFF. CDR3 in DNA: TGTGCCAGCAGCTTGTTAGGGCTAGGACCCCGAGACACTGAAGCTTTCTTT.

The rearrangement uses TRBV29-1 and TRBJ2-7; D is unresolved. Germline V gene sequence: CDR1 SQVTM, CDR2 ANQGSEA. Trimming shortened V by 4 bases and J by 1 base, and 14 bases separated the two germline ends. This CDR3 region has 14 residues. CDR3 nucleotide sequence: TGCAGCGTTGTGCTCATTGGGTTATCCTACGAGCAGTACTTC. This sequence encodes CSVVLIGLSYEQYF.

The V gene is TRBV5-1, the J gene TRBJ2-7; the D is unclear. Germline V gene sequence: CDR1 SGHRS, CDR2 YFSETQ. Deletions cut 4 bases from V and 5 bases from J, with 10 bases between. The CDR3 length is 12 residues. This CDR3 reads CASSLLPNEQYF. The CDR3 DNA is TGCGCCAGCAGCCTCCTCCCCAACGAGCAGTACTTC.

This chain connects TRBV5-1 to TRBJ2-1, with D possibly matching TRBD2 (6 bases). The CDR3 sequence is 18 residues long. V was cut by 0 bases and J by 0 bases, with 16 bases left in between. In germline, CDR1 is SGHRS, CDR2 YFSETQ. CDR3 residues: CASSLGFWGDDSYNEQFF. CDR3 nucleotides: TGCGCCAGCAGCTTGGGGTTTTGGGGGGACGACTCCTACAATGAGCAGTTCTTC.